This T cell receptor beta chain was sequenced for a study of early T cells in non-severe SARS-CoV-2 infection. This clonotype showed up many times. The protocol attached unique molecular identifiers to individual cDNA molecules. TCRdb re-called the 5' RACE reads with MiXCR, one entry per CDR3 protein. The sample lists 90,000 to 120,000 distinct CDR3 sequences; roughly an eighth were seen once. The CDR3 runs 14 residues. Per germline, CDR1 SGHRS and CDR2 YFSETQ. V gave up 4 bases and J gave up 0 bases, with 11 bases separating them. V gene TRBV5-1 combines with J gene TRBJ2-7; D may be TRBD1 or TRBD2 (5 bases each). The TCR was taken from an adult who was a healthcare worker with PCR-confirmed SARS-CoV-2 infection or an uninfected control (not recorded which). Sequenced sample: whole blood. The CDR3 region is CASSLTGTSYEQYF. The CDR3 region has the DNA TGCGCCAGCAGCCTGACCGGGACCTCCTACGAGCAGTACTTC.